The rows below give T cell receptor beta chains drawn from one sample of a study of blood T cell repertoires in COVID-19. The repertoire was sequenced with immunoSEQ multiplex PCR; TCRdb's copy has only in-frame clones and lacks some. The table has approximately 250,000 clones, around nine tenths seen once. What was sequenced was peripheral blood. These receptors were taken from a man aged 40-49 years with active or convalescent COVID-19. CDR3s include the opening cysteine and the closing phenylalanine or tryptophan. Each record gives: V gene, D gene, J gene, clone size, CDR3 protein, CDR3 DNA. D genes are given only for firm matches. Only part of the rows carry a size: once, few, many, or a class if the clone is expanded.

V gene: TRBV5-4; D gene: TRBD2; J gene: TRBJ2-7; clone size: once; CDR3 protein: CASSRTGTRTSGTYEQYF; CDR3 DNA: TGTGCCAGCAGCCGTACCGGGACCCGGACTAGCGGCACCTACGAGCAGTACTTC
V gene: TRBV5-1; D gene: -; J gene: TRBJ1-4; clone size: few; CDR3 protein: CASSLKMGHVEKLFF; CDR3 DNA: TGCGCCAGCAGCTTGAAAATGGGACACGTAGAAAAACTGTTTTTT
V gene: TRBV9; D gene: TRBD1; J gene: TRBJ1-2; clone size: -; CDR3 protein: CASSVYESTGGVGYGYTF; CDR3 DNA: TGTGCCAGCAGCGTATACGAGTCCACAGGGGGAGTTGGCTATGGCTACACCTTC
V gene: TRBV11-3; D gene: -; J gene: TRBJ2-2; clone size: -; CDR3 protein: CASSNPPGQNTGELFF; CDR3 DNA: TGTGCCAGCAGCAACCCTCCGGGACAGAACACCGGGGAGCTGTTTTTT
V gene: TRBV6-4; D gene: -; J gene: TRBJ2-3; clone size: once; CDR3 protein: CASSDPGVGDTQYF; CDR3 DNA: TGTGCCAGCAGTGACCCCGGAGTTGGAGATACGCAGTATTTT
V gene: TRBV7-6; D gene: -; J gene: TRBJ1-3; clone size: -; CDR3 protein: CASSLEGVTGNTIYF; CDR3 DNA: TGTGCCAGCAGCTTAGAAGGGGTTACGGGAAACACCATATATTTT
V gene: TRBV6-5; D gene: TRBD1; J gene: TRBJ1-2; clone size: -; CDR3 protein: CASSLGQLDNYGYTF; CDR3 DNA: TGTGCCAGCAGTTTGGGACAGCTAGACAACTATGGCTACACCTTC
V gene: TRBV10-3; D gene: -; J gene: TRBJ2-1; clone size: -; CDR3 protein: CAIRGASSNEQFF; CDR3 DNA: TGTGCCATCAGGGGGGCTAGTTCAAATGAGCAGTTCTTC
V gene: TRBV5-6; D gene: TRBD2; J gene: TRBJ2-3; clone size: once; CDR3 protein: CASSRPGLAALTDTQYF; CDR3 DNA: TGTGCCAGCAGCCGGCCTGGACTAGCGGCCTTGACAGATACGCAGTATTTT
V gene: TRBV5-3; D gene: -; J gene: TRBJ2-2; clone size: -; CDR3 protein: CARSLVFSGRSGELFF; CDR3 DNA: TGTGCCAGAAGCTTGGTATTTTCGGGGAGGAGCGGGGAGCTGTTTTTT
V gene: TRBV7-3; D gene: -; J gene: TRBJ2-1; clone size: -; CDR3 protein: CASSPLGSTAQFF; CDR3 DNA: TGTGCCAGCAGCCCCCTGGGCTCTACGGCGCAGTTCTTC
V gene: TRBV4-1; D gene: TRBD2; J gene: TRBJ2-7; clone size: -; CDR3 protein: CASSQPGLAIEQYF; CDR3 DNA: TGCGCCAGCAGCCAACCGGGACTAGCAATCGAGCAGTACTTC
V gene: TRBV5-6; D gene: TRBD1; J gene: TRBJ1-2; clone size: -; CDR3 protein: CASSLTRDRGLGYTF; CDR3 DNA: TGTGCCAGCAGCTTAACTCGGGACAGGGGGCTGGGCTACACCTTC
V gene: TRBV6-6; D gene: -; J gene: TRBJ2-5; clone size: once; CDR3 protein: CASSVTGSQETQYF; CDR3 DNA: TGTGCCAGCAGTGTGACAGGCAGCCAAGAGACCCAGTACTTC
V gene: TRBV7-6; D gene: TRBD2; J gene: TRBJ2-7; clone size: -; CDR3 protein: CASSQGLADSYEQYF; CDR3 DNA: TGTGCCAGCAGCCAAGGACTAGCGGACTCCTACGAGCAGTACTTC
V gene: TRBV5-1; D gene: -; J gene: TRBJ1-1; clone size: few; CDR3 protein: CASSGPLEAFF; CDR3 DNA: TGCGCCAGCAGCGGCCCCCTTGAAGCTTTCTTT
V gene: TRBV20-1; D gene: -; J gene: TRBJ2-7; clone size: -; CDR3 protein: CSASTRGEQYF; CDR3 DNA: TGCAGTGCTAGTACCCGGGGCGAGCAGTACTTC
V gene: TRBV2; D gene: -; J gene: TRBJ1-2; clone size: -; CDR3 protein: CASRERPYGYTF; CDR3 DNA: TGTGCCAGCAGGGAACGTCCCTATGGCTACACCTTC
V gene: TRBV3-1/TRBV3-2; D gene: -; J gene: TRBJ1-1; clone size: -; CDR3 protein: CASSGRRGNTEAFF; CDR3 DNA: TGTGCCAGCAGCGGACGACGGGGGAACACTGAAGCTTTCTTT
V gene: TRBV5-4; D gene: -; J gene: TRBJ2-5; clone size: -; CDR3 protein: CASSLRGQETQYF; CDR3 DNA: TGTGCCAGCAGCTTGCGGGGGCAAGAGACCCAGTACTTC
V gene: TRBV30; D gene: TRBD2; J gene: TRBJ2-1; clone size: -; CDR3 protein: CAWRPAWTSGVQFF; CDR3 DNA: TGTGCCTGGAGGCCCGCCTGGACTAGCGGAGTCCAGTTCTTC
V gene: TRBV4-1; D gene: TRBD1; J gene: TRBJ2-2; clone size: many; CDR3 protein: CASSPRQGTNTGELFF; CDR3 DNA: TGCGCCAGCAGCCCCCGACAGGGAACGAACACCGGGGAGCTGTTTTTT
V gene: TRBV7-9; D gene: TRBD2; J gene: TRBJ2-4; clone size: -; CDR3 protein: CASSLRVGTSGSTIQYF; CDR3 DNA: TGTGCCAGCAGCTTGAGGGTGGGGACTAGCGGGAGCACCATTCAGTACTTC
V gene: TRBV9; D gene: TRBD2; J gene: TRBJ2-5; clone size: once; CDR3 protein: CASSVASGGETQYF; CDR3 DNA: TGTGCCAGCAGCGTAGCGAGCGGGGGGGAGACCCAGTACTTC
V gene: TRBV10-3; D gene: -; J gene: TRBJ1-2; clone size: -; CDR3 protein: CAIDSFEAGGYTF; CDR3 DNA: TGTGCCATAGACTCCTTTGAAGCTGGCGGCTACACCTTC
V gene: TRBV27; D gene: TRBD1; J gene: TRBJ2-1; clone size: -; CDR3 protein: CASGLTQGAQFF; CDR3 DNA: TGTGCCAGCGGACTAACACAGGGGGCTCAGTTCTTC
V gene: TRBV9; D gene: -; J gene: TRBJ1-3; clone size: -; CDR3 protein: CASSVNRNTIYF; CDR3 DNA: TGTGCCAGCAGCGTCAACAGAAACACCATATATTTT
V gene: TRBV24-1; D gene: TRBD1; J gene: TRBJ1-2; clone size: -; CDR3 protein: CATSEGQGDGYTF; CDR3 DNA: TGTGCCACCAGTGAGGGACAGGGGGATGGCTACACCTTC
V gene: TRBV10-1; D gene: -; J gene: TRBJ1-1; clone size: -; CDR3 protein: CASSHGTEAFF; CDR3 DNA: TGCGCCAGCAGTCACGGTACTGAAGCTTTCTTT
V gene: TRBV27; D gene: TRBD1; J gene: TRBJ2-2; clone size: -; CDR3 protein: CASSYPQGLKLQNTGELFF; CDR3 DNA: TGTGCCAGCAGTTATCCACAGGGGCTAAAACTCCAGAACACCGGGGAGCTGTTTTTT
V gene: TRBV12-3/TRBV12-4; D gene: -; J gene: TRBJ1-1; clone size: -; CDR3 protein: CASRINRDTEAFF; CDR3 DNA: TGTGCCAGCAGAATCAACAGGGATACTGAAGCTTTCTTT
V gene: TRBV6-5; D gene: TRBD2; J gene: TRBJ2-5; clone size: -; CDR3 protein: CASKLAGGETQYF; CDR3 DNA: TGTGCCAGCAAACTAGCGGGGGGAGAGACCCAGTACTTC
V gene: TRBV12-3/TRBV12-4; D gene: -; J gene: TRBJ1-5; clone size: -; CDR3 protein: CASRQDSNQPQHF; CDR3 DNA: TGTGCCAGTCGACAGGATAGCAATCAGCCCCAGCATTTT
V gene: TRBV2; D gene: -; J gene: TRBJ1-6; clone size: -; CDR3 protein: CASSGTDVSSYNSPLHF; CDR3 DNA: TGTGCCAGCAGTGGGACAGATGTGAGCTCCTATAATTCACCCCTCCACTTT
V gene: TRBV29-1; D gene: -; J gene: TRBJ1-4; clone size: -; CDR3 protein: CSVEAGRKLFF; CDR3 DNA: TGCAGCGTTGAGGCTGGGCGAAAACTGTTTTTT
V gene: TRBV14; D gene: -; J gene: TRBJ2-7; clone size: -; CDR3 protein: CASSQEATGDPYF; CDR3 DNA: TGTGCCAGCAGCCAAGAGGCAACGGGAGATCCCTACTTC